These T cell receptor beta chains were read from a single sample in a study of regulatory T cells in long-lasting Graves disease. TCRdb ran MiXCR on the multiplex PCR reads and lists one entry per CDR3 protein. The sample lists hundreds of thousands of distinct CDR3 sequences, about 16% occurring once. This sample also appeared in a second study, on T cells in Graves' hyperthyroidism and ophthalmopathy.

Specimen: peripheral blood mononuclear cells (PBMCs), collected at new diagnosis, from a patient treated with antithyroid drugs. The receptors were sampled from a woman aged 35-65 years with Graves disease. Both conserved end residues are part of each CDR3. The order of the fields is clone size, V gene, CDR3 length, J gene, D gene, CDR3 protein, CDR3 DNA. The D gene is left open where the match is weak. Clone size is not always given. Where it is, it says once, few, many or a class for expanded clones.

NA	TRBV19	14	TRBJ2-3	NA	CASSTQTNTDTQYF	TGTGCCAGTAGTACCCAGACTAACACAGATACGCAGTATTTT
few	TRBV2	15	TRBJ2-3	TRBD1	CASSVEGQATDTQYF	TGTGCCAGCAGCGTAGAGGGACAGGCAACAGATACGCAGTATTTT
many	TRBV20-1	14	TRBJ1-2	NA	CSAVTGSSSLFYTF	TGCAGTGCCGTGACAGGCTCTTCCTCCCTTTTCTACACCTTC
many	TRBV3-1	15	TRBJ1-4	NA	CASSLTGRGNEKLFF	TGTGCCAGCAGCCTTACAGGCAGGGGTAATGAAAAACTGTTTTTT
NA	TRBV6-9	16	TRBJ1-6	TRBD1	CASSPFEGQVYSPLHF	TGTGCCAGCAGCCCCTTCGAAGGACAGGTTTACTCACCCCTCCACTTT
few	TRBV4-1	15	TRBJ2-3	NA	CASSPRTRGTDTQYF	TGCGCCAGCAGCCCAAGGACGCGGGGCACAGATACGCAGTATTTT
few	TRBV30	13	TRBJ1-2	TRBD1	CAWTMGQTYGYTF	TGTGCCTGGACTATGGGACAGACCTATGGCTACACCTTC
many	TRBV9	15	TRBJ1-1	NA	CASSAGDSRVTEAFF	TGTGCCAGCAGCGCGGGGGATAGCCGGGTGACTGAAGCTTTCTTT
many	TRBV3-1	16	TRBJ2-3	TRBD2	CASSHTSGGNTDTQYF	TGTGCCAGCAGCCACACTAGCGGGGGGAACACAGATACGCAGTATTTT
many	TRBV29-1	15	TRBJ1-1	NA	CSVEDSWVSNTEAFF	TGCAGCGTTGAAGATTCTTGGGTATCGAACACTGAAGCTTTCTTT
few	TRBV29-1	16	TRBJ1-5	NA	CSVERQVIYSNQPQHF	TGCAGCGTTGAACGGCAGGTGATTTATAGCAATCAGCCCCAGCATTTT
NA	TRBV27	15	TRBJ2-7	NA	CASSLLAGAVREQYF	TGTGCCAGCAGTTTATTGGCCGGGGCCGTTCGTGAGCAGTACTTC
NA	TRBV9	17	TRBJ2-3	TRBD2	CASSQGTSGGSTDTQYF	TGTGCCAGCAGCCAGGGGACTAGCGGGGGTAGCACAGATACGCAGTATTTT
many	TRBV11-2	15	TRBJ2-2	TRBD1	CASSPVEGGPGELFF	TGTGCCAGCAGCCCCGTTGAAGGGGGCCCCGGGGAGCTGTTTTTT
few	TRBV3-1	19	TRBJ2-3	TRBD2	CASSQSRTSGGWGTDTQYF	TGTGCCAGCAGCCAATCCCGGACTAGCGGGGGCTGGGGCACAGATACGCAGTATTTT
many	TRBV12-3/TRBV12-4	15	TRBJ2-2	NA	CASTTPGTNTGELFF	TGTGCCAGCACCACCCCGGGGACCAACACCGGGGAGCTGTTTTTT
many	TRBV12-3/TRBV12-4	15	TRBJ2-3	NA	CASSLFLRGTDTQYF	TGTGCCAGCAGTTTATTTCTGAGAGGCACAGATACGCAGTATTTT
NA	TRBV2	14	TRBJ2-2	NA	CASRYRAYTGELFF	TGTGCCAGCAGGTATAGGGCTTACACCGGGGAGCTGTTTTTT
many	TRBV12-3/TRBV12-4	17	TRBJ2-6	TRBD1	CASSWTGTFSGANVLTF	TGTGCCAGCAGCTGGACAGGAACCTTCTCTGGGGCCAACGTCCTGACTTTC
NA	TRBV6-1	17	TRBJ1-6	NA	CASSDSWGGGYNSPLHF	TGTGCCAGCAGTGACTCATGGGGCGGGGGCTATAATTCACCCCTCCACTTT
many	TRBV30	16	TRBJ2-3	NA	CAWSSFLGGVGDTQYF	TGTGCCTGGAGTTCTTTTCTAGGCGGGGTGGGAGATACGCAGTATTTT
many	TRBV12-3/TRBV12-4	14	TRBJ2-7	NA	CASSMRPSTYEQYF	TGTGCCAGCAGTATGAGGCCCTCTACCTACGAGCAGTACTTC
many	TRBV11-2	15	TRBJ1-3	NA	CASSLVGVSGNTIYF	TGTGCCAGCAGCTTAGTGGGAGTTTCTGGAAACACCATATATTTT
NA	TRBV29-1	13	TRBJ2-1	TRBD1	CSVKGQGLNEQFF	TGCAGCGTTAAAGGACAGGGGCTTAATGAGCAGTTCTTC
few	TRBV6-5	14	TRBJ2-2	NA	CASSYSGGPGELFF	TGTGCCAGCAGTTACTCGGGGGGTCCCGGGGAGCTGTTTTTT
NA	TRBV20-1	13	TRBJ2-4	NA	CSVSNVGGNIQYF	TGCAGTGTCTCGAATGTAGGGGGGAACATTCAGTACTTC
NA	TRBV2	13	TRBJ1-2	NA	CASRDQGTEGYTF	TGTGCCAGCAGGGATCAGGGGACGGAGGGCTACACCTTC
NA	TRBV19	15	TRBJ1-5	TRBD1	CASTDGTGSNQPQHF	TGTGCCAGTACCGACGGGACAGGTAGCAATCAGCCCCAGCATTTT
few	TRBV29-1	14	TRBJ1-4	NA	CSVVGLGTNEKLFF	TGCAGCGTTGTTGGGCTAGGAACTAATGAAAAACTGTTTTTT
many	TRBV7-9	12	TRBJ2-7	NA	CASSSDRYEQYF	TGTGCCAGCAGCTCGGACCGGTACGAGCAGTACTTC
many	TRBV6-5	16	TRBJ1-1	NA	CASSYIFGGLFTEAFF	TGTGCCAGCAGTTATATCTTCGGGGGTCTTTTCACTGAAGCTTTCTTT
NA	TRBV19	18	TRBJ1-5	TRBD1	CASRTEQGTRFSNQPQHF	TGTGCCAGTAGGACTGAACAGGGGACCCGTTTTAGCAATCAGCCCCAGCATTTT
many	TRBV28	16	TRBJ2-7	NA	CASSSLQPGRLYEQYF	TGTGCCAGCAGTTCTCTCCAACCGGGGCGGTTATACGAGCAGTACTTC
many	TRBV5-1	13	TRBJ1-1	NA	CASSFVGNTEAFF	TGCGCCAGCAGCTTTGTAGGAAACACTGAAGCTTTCTTT
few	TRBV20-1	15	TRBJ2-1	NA	CSASGTTFTWNEQFF	TGCAGTGCTTCCGGAACTACTTTTACCTGGAATGAGCAGTTCTTC
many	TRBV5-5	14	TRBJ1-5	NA	CASSPQGESQPQHF	TGTGCCAGCAGCCCACAGGGCGAAAGCCAGCCCCAGCATTTT
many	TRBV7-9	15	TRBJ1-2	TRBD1	CASSLAGQGAYGYTF	TGTGCCAGCAGCTTAGCGGGACAGGGGGCCTATGGCTACACCTTC
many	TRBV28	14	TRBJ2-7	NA	CASSLSVTGYEQYF	TGTGCCAGCAGTTTATCGGTTACAGGGTACGAGCAGTACTTC
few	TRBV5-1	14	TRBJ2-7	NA	CASTTEPTVHEQYF	TGCGCCAGCACCACGGAACCGACGGTGCACGAGCAGTACTTC
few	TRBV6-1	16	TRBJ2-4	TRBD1	CASSAPDREPKNIQYF	TGTGCCAGCAGTGCCCCGGACAGGGAGCCCAAAAACATTCAGTACTTC
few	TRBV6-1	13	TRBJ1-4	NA	CASERQVNEKLFF	TGTGCCAGCGAAAGGCAGGTTAATGAAAAACTGTTTTTT
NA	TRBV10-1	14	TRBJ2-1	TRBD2	CASRRGATYNEQFF	TGCGCCAGTCGGCGGGGGGCTACCTACAATGAGCAGTTCTTC
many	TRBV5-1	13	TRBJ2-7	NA	CASSLSSTYEQYF	TGCGCCAGCAGCCTGAGCAGTACCTACGAGCAGTACTTC
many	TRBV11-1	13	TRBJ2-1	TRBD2	CASSRGGPGEQFF	TGTGCCAGCAGCCGGGGGGGGCCCGGTGAGCAGTTCTTC
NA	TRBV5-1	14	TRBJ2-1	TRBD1	CASRLGQAYNEQFF	TGCGCCAGCAGGTTGGGACAGGCATACAATGAGCAGTTCTTC
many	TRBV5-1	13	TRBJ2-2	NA	CASSPVVTGELFF	TGCGCCAGCAGCCCCGTCGTCACCGGGGAGCTGTTTTTT
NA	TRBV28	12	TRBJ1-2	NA	CASSLPRDGYTF	TGTGCCAGCAGTTTACCCCGAGACGGCTACACCTTC
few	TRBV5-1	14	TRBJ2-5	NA	CASSLVALKETQYF	TGCGCCAGCAGCTTGGTGGCACTTAAGGAGACCCAGTACTTC
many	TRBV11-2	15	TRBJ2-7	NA	CASSLGDPGSYEQYF	TGTGCCAGCAGCTTAGGAGACCCCGGGTCCTACGAGCAGTACTTC
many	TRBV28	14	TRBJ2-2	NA	CASTEWGNTGELFF	TGTGCCAGCACTGAATGGGGGAACACCGGGGAGCTGTTTTTT
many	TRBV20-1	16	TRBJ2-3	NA	CSASPDSPWDTDTQYF	TGCAGTGCTAGCCCCGACAGCCCCTGGGACACAGATACGCAGTATTTT
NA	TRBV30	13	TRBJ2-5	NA	CAWSVDARETQYF	TGTGCCTGGAGTGTCGATGCTCGCGAGACCCAGTACTTC
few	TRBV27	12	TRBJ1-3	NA	CASRTVGNTIYF	TGTGCCAGCAGGACCGTGGGTAACACCATATATTTT
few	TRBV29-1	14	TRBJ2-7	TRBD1	CSFIRTGGAYEQYF	TGCAGCTTTATTCGGACAGGGGGCGCGTACGAGCAGTACTTC
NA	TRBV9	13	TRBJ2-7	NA	CASSVSWRDEQYF	TGTGCCAGCAGCGTAAGTTGGCGAGACGAGCAGTACTTC